This T cell receptor beta chain was sequenced in a study of blood T cell repertoires in COVID-19. The junction had 4 bases not matched to a gene; V was cut back by 1 base and J by 8 bases. The CDR3 consists of 14 residues. The V gene's germline CDR1 is LGHNA and CDR2 YNFKEQ. Produced via immunoSEQ multiplex PCR; TCRdb's table is partial and in-frame only. Among some 300,000 clones listed, around 90% were seen once. The chain joins TRBV4-2 to TRBJ1-2; 10 positions match TRBD1. The source is a woman aged 60-75 years in a cohort exposed to, infected with or recovered from COVID-19 (not recorded which). Sequencing was performed on PBMCs or T cells enriched from blood (not recorded which). CDR3 in amino acids: CASSQGQGAGGYTF. CDR3 nucleotide sequence: TGTGCCAGCAGCCAAGGACAGGGGGCGGGAGGCTACACCTTC.